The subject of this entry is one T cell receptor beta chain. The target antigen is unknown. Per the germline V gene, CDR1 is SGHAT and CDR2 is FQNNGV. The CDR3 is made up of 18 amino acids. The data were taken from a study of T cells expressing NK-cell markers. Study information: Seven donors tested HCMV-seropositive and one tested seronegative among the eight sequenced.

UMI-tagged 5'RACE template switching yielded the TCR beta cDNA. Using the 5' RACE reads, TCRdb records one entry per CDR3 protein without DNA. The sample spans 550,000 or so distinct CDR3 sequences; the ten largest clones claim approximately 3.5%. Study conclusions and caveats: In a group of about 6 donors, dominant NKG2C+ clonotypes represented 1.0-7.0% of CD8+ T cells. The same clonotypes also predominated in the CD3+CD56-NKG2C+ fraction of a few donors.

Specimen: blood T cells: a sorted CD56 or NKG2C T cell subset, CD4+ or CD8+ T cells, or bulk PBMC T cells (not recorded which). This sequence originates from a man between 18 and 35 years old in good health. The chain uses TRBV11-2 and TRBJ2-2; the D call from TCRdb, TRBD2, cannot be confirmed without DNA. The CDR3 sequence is CASSLPENELPNTGELFF.